The present entry profiles one T cell receptor (beta chain) with its context. Its cognate antigen is unknown. The hyperthyroidism patients had all been newly diagnosed, and their disease duration was under 2 months. Their ages ranged from 18 to 65 years. A 10 ml volume of fresh peripheral blood provided the PBMCs. The trim removed 4 bases at V and 5 bases at J, leaving 4 bases unmatched. The CDR3 contains 15 residues. Germline loops: CDR1 LGHDT, CDR2 YNNKEL (reference sequence). From RNA transcripts, TCR beta CDR3 regions were amplified. The study used the HTBI primer set for a first-round RT-PCR of the TCR CDR3. TCRdb recomputed calls from the multiplex PCR reads with MiXCR, one row per CDR3 protein. The profile covers 300,000 to 450,000 distinct CDR3 sequences, with approximately 15% appearing a single time and around 10% taken by the ten largest. The sample belongs to a study of T cells in Graves' hyperthyroidism and ophthalmopathy. The study, taken as a whole, reports: Also found in blood were most expanded thyroid clonotypes above 0.001.

Material: blood. V usage is TRBV3-1 and J usage is TRBJ2-2; 10 nucleotides align to TRBD2. This clonotype originated in a woman aged 55-69 years with Graves' hyperthyroidism. DNA for the CDR3: TGTGCCAGCAGCCCCGGACTAGCGGCTACCGGGGAGCTGTTTTTT. It is translated as CASSPGLAATGELFF.